The clone carrying this T cell receptor beta chain was seen once. Its antigen remains unidentified. The CDR3 runs 15 residues. J was trimmed by 7 bases and V by 3 bases; bases with no gene match: 6. Looked up from germline, CDR1 is WNHNN and CDR2 is SYGVQD (reference sequence). These data are taken from a study of T cell responses to AZD1222 COVID-19 vaccine. Study findings and constraints: A reported finding is that nearly half of spike-specific TCRs target unmutated variant regions. Among vaccine-associated CD4 TCRs, coverage spanned spike, with dominance at 160-218 and 743-854. Donor demographics were predominantly white British with a female majority; clonal diversity may be underestimated.

This table comes from immunoSEQ multiplex PCR, and its TCRdb copy is limited to in-frame clones, with some not included. The table has about 150,000 clones, about 92% seen once; the top ten hold around 3.3%. The chain combines TRBV10-1 with TRBJ2-2, with 9 nucleotides matching TRBD2. The TCR was taken from an adult who received the AZD1222 COVID-19 vaccine. The sample was peripheral blood, taken 28 days after the second AZD1222 dose. CDR3 coding DNA: TGCGCCAGCAGTGAAGGTAGCGGGAGTGTCGGGGAGCTGTTTTTT. Protein: CASSEGSGSVGELFF.